This T cell receptor beta chain was found in a study of blood T cell repertoires in COVID-19 (dated by TCRdb to 2018 to 2021). A note on the overall study: The collaborator samples originated in the United States, Italy and Spain and spanned the acute and convalescent phases of COVID-19. The sample metadata nearly always contained a de-identified subject ID, COVID-19 status, age in years and sex. The material from the prospective study consisted of cDNA or gDNA derived from T cells, B-cell-depleted T cells, or PBMCs. Samples came from the ongoing ImmuneRACE study (first 160 participants) plus 1,254 subjects from 6 global collaborators. Subjects who had been exposed to COVID-19, were actively infected with it, or had recovered from it provided the deeply sampled blood TCRbeta repertoires that made up the dataset. The repertoires were released in a freely available public database meant as a resource for research on the immune response to SARS-CoV-2. HLA class I and class II types, where available, came from metadata supplied by the sample provider rather than from assay-based typing.

Collaborating institutions collected whole blood in K2EDTA tubes following their own protocols. For TCRbeta analysis, collaborators shipped samples in one of three forms: frozen whole blood, isolated PBMCs, or DNA extracted from either of those sample types. This clone has just one count. Its recognized antigen is unknown. Qualities for individual bases were not recorded, and no much larger clone is one base off. Broader findings and caveats from the paper: Clinical and demographic metadata were provided uncurated, with the amount varying by source and participant.

TCRbeta CDR3 regions were amplified from genomic DNA using the immunoSEQ Assay, a bias-controlled multiplex PCR. As for the original processing: The number of nucleated cells in each sample was estimated by amplification of reference gene primers within the assay. To quantify the absolute abundance of each unique TCRbeta CDR3 rearrangement, sequence reads were collapsed and filtered. For each sample, productive Simpson clonality was calculated as the square root of Simpson's diversity index over productive rearrangements. Here the immuneACCESS table is served through TCRdb, limited to in-frame sequences with V and J called. Missing clones are a known gap in these copies; in checked studies unresolved V genes cover under half, and the rest lacks a known reason. D and trimming were read from the DNA, whereas the V and J calls and clone size are those reported in that table. This sample holds 100,000 to 150,000 clones; 70% to 90% were observed only once. 10% of the sample lies in the top ten.

Sequences SGHTA (CDR1) and FQGNSA (CDR2) are obtained from the germline V gene. The CDR3 starts with the cysteine, ends with the phenylalanine, and has 14 residues. Only the CDR3 DNA stays, 42 bases, in frame from base 1. V loses 3 bases of germline sequence and J loses 4 bases, and the interval between the two ends is 11 bases. This chain joins TRBV7-2 to TRBJ2-3; 6 matching bases give a weak D call of TRBD2. This clonotype was sampled from a man aged 45-65 years with acute or convalescent COVID-19. The sequencing sample was made of peripheral blood. CDR3 region: CASSFLSGADTQYF. Here is the DNA: TGTGCCAGCAGCTTCTTATCGGGAGCAGATACGCAGTATTTT.